One and the same sample provided the 24 T cell receptor beta chains below, sequenced in a study of blood T cell repertoires in COVID-19. TCRdb's copy holds only in-frame clones and misses some; the assay was immunoSEQ multiplex PCR. The table shows some 180,000 clones, with 89% occurring only once. The sequencing sample was made of peripheral blood. Receptors were obtained from a man aged 35 to 55 with acute or convalescent COVID-19.

The chain links TRBV7-9 to TRBJ2-7; 8 positions match TRBD1. CDR1 and CDR2 from the germline V gene are SEHNR and FQNEAQ (reference sequence). V lost 5 bases and J lost 3; bases outside the gene matches: 3. This CDR3 has 13 residues. CDR3 protein: CASSPDRDYEQYF. The DNA of the CDR3 is TGTGCCAGCAGCCCGGACAGGGACTACGAGCAGTACTTC.

The gene calls are TRBV18 and TRBJ2-2; D remains unclear. V dropped 0 bases and J dropped 1 base, with 3 bases sitting between them. CDR1 and CDR2 (germline): KGHSH, LQKENI. The CDR3 covers 14 residues. The CDR3 loop is CASSPPRNTGELFF. The DNA for the CDR3 is TGTGCCAGCTCACCACCGCGGAACACCGGGGAGCTGTTTTTT.

The V call is TRBV19, the J call TRBJ1-1; possibly TRBD1 for D (5 bases). The germline V gene has CDR1 LNHDA and CDR2 SQIVND (reference sequence). The CDR3 covers 13 residues. With 0 bases removed from V and 8 bases from J, the gap between germline ends came to 10 bases. The CDR3 DNA follows: TGTGCCAGTAGTATAGAAGGGACTGGCGAAGCTTTCTTT. As protein: CASSIEGTGEAFF.

This chain joins TRBV12-3 or TRBV12-4 and TRBJ2-5; perhaps TRBD1 as D (6 bases). The ends were cut back, 4 bases at V and 0 bases at J, with 6 bases in the middle. The CDR3 covers 13 residues. The CDR3 is CASSWDNQETQYF. The CDR3 DNA is TGTGCCAGCAGTTGGGACAACCAAGAGACCCAGTACTTC.

The chain links TRBV2 to TRBJ1-5; 10 positions match TRBD1. V dropped 6 bases and J dropped 3; count of bases not matched to a gene: 5. This CDR3 region has 15 residues. Germline lookup yields CDR1 SNHLY and CDR2 FYNNEI. CDR3 in DNA: TGTGCCAGCAGGCGGGGACAGGGGACCAATCAGCCCCAGCATTTT. It translates to CASRRGQGTNQPQHF. Based on the CDR3 plus reference TRBV2 and TRBJ1-5, the full variable domain is EPEVTQTPSHQVTQMGQEVILRCVPISNHLYFYWYRQILGQKVEFLVSFYNNEISEKSEIFDDQFSVERPDGSNFTLKIRSTKLEDSAMYFCASRRGQGTNQPQHFGDGTRLSIL.

This rearrangement joins TRBV6-2 or TRBV6-3 to TRBJ1-2; TRBD1 matches 9 bases. The CDR3 extends over 15 amino acids. Germline trimming cut 4 bases from V and 8 bases from J; bases unmatched to any gene: 11. Germline V CDR1 and CDR2: MNHEY, SVGEGT. DNA of the CDR3: TGTGCCAGCAGTTCACCCGGGTGGACAGGGGCCGGCTACACCTTC. Its translation: CASSSPGWTGAGYTF.

The genes are TRBV28 and TRBJ2-2, with 8 positions matching TRBD2. J lost 5 bases, V lost 8 bases, and 10 bases had no gene match. CDR1 is MDHEN and CDR2 is SYDVKM in the germline V gene. This CDR3 has 15 residues. CDR3 DNA: TGTGCCAGCTCCGGAGCGGGGGCCGGAACCGGGGAGCTGTTTTTT. Translation: CASSGAGAGTGELFF. Combining the CDR3 with reference TRBV28 and TRBJ2-2 gives the whole variable domain DVKVTQSSRYLVKRTGEKVFLECVQDMDHENMFWYRQDPGLGLRLIYFSYDVKMKEKGDIPEGYSVSREKKERFSLILESASTNQTSMYLCASSGAGAGTGELFFGEGSRLTVL.

The chain links TRBV18 to TRBJ2-1, with 7 bases that match TRBD1. Trimming at V came to 8 bases and at J to 0 bases, leaving 7 bases not matched to a gene. Germline V gene data show CDR1 as KGHSH and CDR2 as LQKENI. The CDR3 consists of 15 residues. The CDR3 nucleotides are TGTGCCAGCATAAAGGGACAGAGCTCCTACAATGAGCAGTTCTTC. As protein: CASIKGQSSYNEQFF.

This sequence joins TRBV28 and TRBJ2-7, with D possibly being TRBD1 (6 bases). The CDR3 extends over 13 amino acids. Deletions cut 6 bases from V and 0 bases from J, with 9 bases between. Germline assignment: CDR1 MDHEN and CDR2 SYDVKM. As DNA, the CDR3 is TGTGCCAGCAGCAGGGGTAGCTCCTACGAGCAGTACTTC. Translated: CASSRGSSYEQYF.

The V and J genes are TRBV19 and TRBJ1-2; D is possibly TRBD1 (6 bases). Germline V gene sequence: CDR1 LNHDA, CDR2 SQIVND (reference sequence). The V end lost 6 bases, the J end lost 4 bases, and 15 bases lay between the germline ends. CDR3 length: 14 residues. DNA of the CDR3: TGTGCCAGTAGGATGGGGACACCACGCTATGGCTACACCTTC. Translation gives CASRMGTPRYGYTF.

With respect to this clone: The same CDR3 arises from other DNA sequences in this sample as well. The chain is built from TRBV9 and TRBJ2-3; D is perhaps TRBD1 (5 bases). The germline V gene has CDR1 SGDLS and CDR2 YYNGEE. Trimming removed 0 bases from V and 1 base from J, with 9 bases in between. This CDR3 is built from 15 residues. CDR3 in DNA: TGTGCCAGCAGCGTAGTTAGGGGCGGCACAGATACGCAGTATTTT. Its translation: CASSVVRGGTDTQYF.

This clone showed up just once. The chain links TRBV12-3 or TRBV12-4 to TRBJ2-7; the D gene is possibly TRBD1 (5 bases). Trimming took off 6 bases at V and 6 bases at J, with 15 bases between the two ends. The CDR3 is 13 residues long. The CDR3 here is CASRPQTVGEQYF. DNA for the CDR3: TGTGCCAGCAGGCCTCAGACAGTAGGCGAGCAGTACTTC.

J is TRBJ1-6 and V is TRBV5-6; the D gene is possibly TRBD1 (5 bases). This CDR3 is 15 amino acids long. Germline V gene sequence: CDR1 SGHDT, CDR2 YYEEEE. The V end was cut by 0 bases, the J end by 7 bases, with 11 bases between. This CDR3 is CASSLVGVGNSPLHF. DNA for the CDR3: TGTGCCAGCAGCTTGGTAGGGGTTGGCAATTCACCCCTCCACTTT.

This clone was seen only once. The V gene is TRBV4-1, the J gene TRBJ2-1, with 8 bases that match TRBD2. The germline CDR1 and CDR2 sequences are MGHRA and YSYEKL. This CDR3 region has 14 residues. V shed 2 bases and J 10 bases; nucleotides not matched to a gene: 7. The CDR3 DNA sequence: TGCGCCAGCAGCCAACAGCGGGGGTTTATGGAGCAGTTCTTC. This codes for CASSQQRGFMEQFF.

The CDR3 spells CAIEGLAGGGQETQYF. The DNA for the CDR3 is TGTGCCATCGAAGGACTAGCGGGGGGAGGGCAAGAGACCCAGTACTTC. The chain uses TRBV14 and TRBJ2-5; 14 nucleotides align to TRBD2. Germline loops: CDR1 SGHDN, CDR2 FVKESK. The CDR3 totals 16 residues. V lost 10 bases to trimming and J lost 2 bases; unmatched junction nucleotides: 9.

This sequence joins TRBV23-1 and TRBJ1-3; D not resolved. TRBV23-1 is an ORF for which the function is uncertain. CDR3 length equals 18 residues. V was shortened by 2 bases and J by 3 bases, with 20 bases between the two germline ends. CDR3 nucleotides: TGCGCCAGCAGTCAACGCCTCTTCCCCTACGCCATTGGAAACACCATATATTTT. Translation gives CASSQRLFPYAIGNTIYF.

The rearrangement uses TRBV19 and TRBJ1-2, with a possible D match to TRBD1 (5 bases). Germline assignment: CDR1 LNHDA and CDR2 SQIVND (reference sequence). Trimming shortened V by 0 bases and J by 5 bases, and 16 bases separated the two germline ends. This CDR3 is built from 16 residues. In DNA form, the CDR3 reads TGTGCCAGTAGTATAGAGGAGACAGCTGACTCTTATGGCTACACCTTC. This translates into CASSIEETADSYGYTF. The whole variable domain, filled in from reference TRBV19 and TRBJ1-2, reads DGGITQSPKYLFRKEGQNVTLSCEQNLNHDAMYWYRQDPGQGLRLIYYSQIVNDFQKGDIAEGYSVSREKKESFPLTVTSAQKNPTAFYLCASSIEETADSYGYTFGSGTRLTVV.

As for this clone: The same CDR3 is also encoded by other DNA sequences in this sample. This sequence joins TRBV12-3 or TRBV12-4 and TRBJ1-1, with 8 bases that match TRBD1. Losses at the gene ends were 2 bases for V and 4 bases for J; bases not matched to a gene: 0. This CDR3 has 13 residues. DNA of the CDR3: TGTGCCAGCAGTTTACAGGGGGCCACTGAAGCTTTCTTT. Protein product: CASSLQGATEAFF.

The sample holds a few counts of this clone. V gene TRBV30 combines with J gene TRBJ1-1, with D perhaps matching TRBD1 (5 bases). V lost 0 bases, J lost 1 base, and 9 bases lay in between. The V gene's germline CDR1 is GTSNPN and CDR2 SVGIG (reference sequence). This CDR3 spans 14 amino acids. CDR3 nucleotide sequence: TGTGCCTGGAGTGTACGCAGGGAGAACACTGAAGCTTTCTTT. It yields the protein CAWSVRRENTEAFF.

The V and J genes are TRBV28 and TRBJ2-7; TRBD2 is a possible D gene (7 bases). The germline V and J ends were trimmed by 6 bases and 3 bases, with 21 bases remaining between them. CDR1 and CDR2 from the germline V gene are MDHEN and SYDVKM. CDR3 length: 16 amino acids. The CDR3 DNA is TGTGCCAGCAGCCAGCTTACGGGGGGCTTGGTCTACGAGCAGTACTTC. Protein product: CASSQLTGGLVYEQYF.

The gene calls are TRBV12-3 or TRBV12-4 and TRBJ1-1, with D possibly being TRBD1 (5 bases). This CDR3 is 13 amino acids long. Trimming stripped 8 bases from V and 4 bases from J, with 14 bases between. The CDR3 DNA is TGTGCCAGCGGACGGAGTAGGGGCACTGAAGCTTTCTTT. Protein product: CASGRSRGTEAFF.

The chain joins TRBV4-1 to TRBJ2-7; weak D call: TRBD1 (5 bases). Trimming removed 4 bases at V and 4 bases at J, with 17 bases between. Germline-derived CDR1 and CDR2 are MGHRA and YSYEKL. The CDR3 loop spans 15 amino acids. CDR3: CASSPVAGSGYEQYF. The CDR3 DNA sequence: TGCGCCAGCAGCCCCGTTGCAGGGTCCGGGTACGAGCAGTACTTC.

The chain couples TRBV10-3 to TRBJ1-6; the D is unclear. The CDR3 consists of 15 residues. Deletions cut 0 bases from V and 10 bases from J, with 13 bases between. Germline V gene data show CDR1 as ENHRY and CDR2 as SYGVKD. The CDR3 DNA is TGTGCCATCAGTGAGTCGGACGGGAAGACGTCACCCCTCCACTTT. Translation: CAISESDGKTSPLHF.

The chain has TRBV7-9 and TRBJ2-7; TRBD2 might be the D (5 bases). CDR1 and CDR2 from the germline V gene are SEHNR and FQNEAQ (reference sequence). This CDR3 has 14 residues. Between the trimmed V and J ends, which lost 2 bases and 5 bases, there was a span of 13 bases. Here the CDR3 reads CASSLLGSSNEQYF. The CDR3 bases are TGTGCCAGCAGCTTACTAGGATCTAGCAACGAGCAGTACTTC. Complete variable domain (other parts from reference TRBV7-9 and TRBJ2-7): DTGVSQNPRHKITKRGQNVTFRCDPISEHNRLYWYRQTLGQGPEFLTYFQNEAQLEKSRLLSDRFSAERPKGSFSTLEIQRTEQGDSAMYLCASSLLGSSNEQYFGPGTRLTVT.